The T cell receptor beta chain described here comes from a study of control samples from healthy donors and cancer patients. This CDR3 is built from 15 residues. Germline assignment: CDR1 LGHDT and CDR2 YNNKEL (reference sequence). Trimming shortened V by 4 bases and J by 5 bases, and 17 bases separated the two germline ends. Here immunoSEQ multiplex PCR was the method, and the copy in TCRdb shows in-frame clones only, minus some. Among 120,000 or so clones listed, around 93% were seen once. The clonotype was recovered from a man over 45 with head and neck cancer. Sequencing was performed on PBMCs. The chain carries TRBV3-1 (or the pseudogene TRBV3-2) and TRBJ2-5; D might be TRBD2 (7 bases). In DNA form, the CDR3 reads TGTGCCAGCAGCCCCGGGACTATCGACAGGGAGACCCAGTACTTC. Translated: CASSPGTIDRETQYF.